This T cell receptor beta chain was sequenced during a study of monozygotic twins with inflammatory bowel disease. The CDR3 spans 17 residues. TCRdb re-called the 5' RACE reads and catalogs CDR3 proteins one per entry, DNA excluded. The repertoire table contains about 150,000 distinct CDR3 sequences. The rearrangement uses TRBV12-3 or TRBV12-4 and TRBJ1-1; TCRdb's D gene call, TRBD1, goes unchecked for lack of DNA. The sequence was obtained from a human donor with ulcerative colitis or Crohn's disease, or a healthy co-twin of an affected twin (not recorded which). The specimen was blood. The CDR3 region is CASSYLLGQGPNTEAFF.